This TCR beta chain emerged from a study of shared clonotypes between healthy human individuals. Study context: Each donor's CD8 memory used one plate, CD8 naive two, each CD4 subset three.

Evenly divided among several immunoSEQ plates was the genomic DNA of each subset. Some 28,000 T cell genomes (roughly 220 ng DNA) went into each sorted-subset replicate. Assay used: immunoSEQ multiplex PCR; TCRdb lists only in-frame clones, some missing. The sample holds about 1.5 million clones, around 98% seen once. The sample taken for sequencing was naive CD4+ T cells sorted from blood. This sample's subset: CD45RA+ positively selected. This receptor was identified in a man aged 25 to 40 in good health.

The CDR3 reads CASRATRNTEAFF. DNA for the CDR3: TGTGCCAGCCGGGCTACAAGGAACACTGAAGCTTTCTTT. The chain uses TRBV7-3 and TRBJ1-1; D is unresolved. Germline loops: CDR1 SGHTA, CDR2 FQGTGA. CDR3 length: 13 residues. V lost 8 bases and J lost 1, with 11 bases in between.